The clone carrying this T cell receptor (beta chain) occurred a few times. The data are from a study of T cell changes during pregnancy in multiple sclerosis. The V gene's germline CDR1 is SQVTM and CDR2 ANQGSEA. The V gene lost 2 bases and the J gene lost 10 bases, with 15 bases spanning the gap. CDR3 length: 12 residues. Data came from immunoSEQ multiplex PCR; TCRdb stores just in-frame clones and leaves some out. The data show some 90,000 clones, with 92% seen just once and 1.5% to 1.9% held by the top ten. The TCR sequence derives from a female donor with multiple sclerosis, enrolled in a pregnancy study. The specimen comprised peripheral blood, sampled in the first trimester of pregnancy. The V call is TRBV29-1, the J call TRBJ2-7; D perhaps matches TRBD1 (5 bases). CDR3 sequence (DNA): TGCAGCGTTGAATTAAAGGGGCGCCCACAGTACTTC. Its translation is CSVELKGRPQYF.